Below, one T cell receptor (beta chain) is given with its context. The sample belongs to a study of T cell responses to AZD1222 COVID-19 vaccine. Clones were read by immunoSEQ multiplex PCR, and TCRdb kept only the in-frame ones, dropping some. The sample lists 130,000 to 150,000 clones; roughly 90% were seen once. CDR1 and CDR2 (germline): LGHNA, YSLEER. This CDR3 comprises 14 residues. Between the trimmed V and J ends, which lost 11 bases and 5 bases, there was a span of 21 bases. The sample here was peripheral blood, taken 28 days after the second AZD1222 dose. This clonotype was sampled from an adult who received the AZD1222 COVID-19 vaccine. This chain connects TRBV4-3 to TRBJ1-1, with a tentative D call TRBD1 (6 bases). This chain's CDR3 is CARCRGGRRTEAFF. The CDR3 nucleotides are TGCGCCCGCTGTCGGGGGGGGCGAAGAACTGAAGCTTTCTTT.